A few counts support the clone carrying this T cell receptor (beta chain). What it binds is not known. Looked up from germline, CDR1 is SGHDT and CDR2 is YYEEEE. The length of the CDR3 is 16 residues. V lost 0 bases and J lost 3; bases outside the gene matches: 3. Molecular-barcoded quantitative 5'-RACE produced these TCR beta libraries. TCRdb ran MiXCR on the 5' RACE reads and lists one entry per CDR3 protein. The sample shows 200,000 to 250,000 distinct CDR3 sequences, 32% of them seen only once. These data originate in a study of CD8 T cells in ankylosing spondylitis. The study's findings and limits: CD8+ cells made up the disease-linked clones, which were relatively rare in peripheral blood. In ankylosing spondylitis patients, matched synovial fluid reportedly showed significant enrichment of disease-linked clones.

Source material: blood, either unsorted or a sorted T cell fraction (not recorded which). This sequence originates from a male donor with ankylosing spondylitis or in good health (not recorded which). The chain couples TRBV5-6 to TRBJ2-1; 10 bases are shared with TRBD2. As DNA, the CDR3 is TGTGCCAGCAGCTTGGTAGCGGGGGGAATCTACAATGAGCAGTTCTTC. This gives the protein CASSLVAGGIYNEQFF.